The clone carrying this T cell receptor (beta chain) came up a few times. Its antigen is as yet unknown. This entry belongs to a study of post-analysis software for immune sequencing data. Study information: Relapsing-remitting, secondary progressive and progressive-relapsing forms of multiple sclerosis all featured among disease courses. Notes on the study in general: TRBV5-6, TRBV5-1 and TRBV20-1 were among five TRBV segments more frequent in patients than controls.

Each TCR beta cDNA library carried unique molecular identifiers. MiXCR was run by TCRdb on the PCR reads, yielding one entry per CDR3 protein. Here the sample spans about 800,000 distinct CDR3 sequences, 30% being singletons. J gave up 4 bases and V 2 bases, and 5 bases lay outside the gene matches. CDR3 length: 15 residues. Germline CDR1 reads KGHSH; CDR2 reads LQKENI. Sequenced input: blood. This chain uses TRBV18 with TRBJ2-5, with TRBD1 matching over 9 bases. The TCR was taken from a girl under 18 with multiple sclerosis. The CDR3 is CASSPNSGQGETQYF. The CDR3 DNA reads TGTGCCAGCTCACCAAACTCGGGACAGGGAGAGACCCAGTACTTC. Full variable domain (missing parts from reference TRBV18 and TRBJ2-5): NAGVMQNPRHLVRRRGQEARLRCSPMKGHSHVYWYRQLPEEGLKFMVYLQKENIIDESGMPKERFSAEFPKEGPSILRIQQVVRGDSAAYFCASSPNSGQGETQYFGPGTRLLVL.